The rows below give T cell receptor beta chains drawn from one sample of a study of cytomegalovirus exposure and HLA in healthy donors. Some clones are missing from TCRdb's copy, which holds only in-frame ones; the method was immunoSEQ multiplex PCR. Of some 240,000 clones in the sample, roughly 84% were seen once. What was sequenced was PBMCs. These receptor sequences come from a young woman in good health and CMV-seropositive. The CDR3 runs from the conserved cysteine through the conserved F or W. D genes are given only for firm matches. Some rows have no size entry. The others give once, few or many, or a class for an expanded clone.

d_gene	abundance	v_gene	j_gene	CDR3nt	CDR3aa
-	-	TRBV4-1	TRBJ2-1	TGCGCCAGCAGCCAAGAGAACCTGTTTAGTATAGCTGACAATGAGCAGTTCTTC	CASSQENLFSIADNEQFF
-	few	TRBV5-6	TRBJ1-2	TGTGCCAGCAGCTTGCAGGGTCCCTATGGCTACACCTTC	CASSLQGPYGYTF
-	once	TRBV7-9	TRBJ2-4	TGTGCCAGCAGTTTCAGGGATGCCAAAAACATTCAGTACTTC	CASSFRDAKNIQYF
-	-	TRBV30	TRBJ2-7	TGTGCCTGGAGTGTGTTAGGGGGTTGGGAGCAGTACTTC	CAWSVLGGWEQYF
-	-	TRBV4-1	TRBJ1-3	TGCGCCAGCAGCCAAGAAATGAGGTGGTCTGGAAACACCATATATTTT	CASSQEMRWSGNTIYF
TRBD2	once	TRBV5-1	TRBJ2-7	TGCGCCAGCAGCGTGGGGACTAGCGGGAGAGGACGGGAGCAGTACTTC	CASSVGTSGRGREQYF
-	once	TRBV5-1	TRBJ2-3	TGCGCCAGCAGCAAGGAGAGGTCAGATACGCAGTATTTT	CASSKERSDTQYF
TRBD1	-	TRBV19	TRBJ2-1	TGTGCCAGTAGTATCCGACAGGGAAGGGATGAGCAGTTCTTC	CASSIRQGRDEQFF
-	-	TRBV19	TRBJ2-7	TGTGCCAGTAGTCTTGCGGGCCTGGGGGAGCAGTACTTC	CASSLAGLGEQYF
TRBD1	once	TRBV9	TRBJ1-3	TGTGCCAGCAGCCCGTATGGCCGACAGGGAACGCCTGGAAACACCATATATTTT	CASSPYGRQGTPGNTIYF
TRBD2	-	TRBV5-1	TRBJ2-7	TGCGCCAGCAGCCGGGGGACTAGCGGCTACGAGCAGTACTTC	CASSRGTSGYEQYF
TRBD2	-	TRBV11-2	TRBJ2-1	TGTGCCAGCAGCTTTAGGGGACTAGCGGGAGCGCCTCGGGGGAATGAGCAGTTCTTC	CASSFRGLAGAPRGNEQFF
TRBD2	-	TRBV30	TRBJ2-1	TGTGCCTGGAGGATAAGCGGGGCCGGGGCCAATGAGCAGTTCTTC	CAWRISGAGANEQFF
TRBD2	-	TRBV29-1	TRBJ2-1	TGCAGCGTTGGGACTAGCGGCTACCCCGGCAATGAGCAGTTCTTC	CSVGTSGYPGNEQFF
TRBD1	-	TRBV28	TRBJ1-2	TGTGCCAGCAGTTTATGGGGACAGGGGGTAGATGGCTACACCTTC	CASSLWGQGVDGYTF
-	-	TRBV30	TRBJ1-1	TGTGCCTGGAGTGTGTACTTGAACACTGAAGCTTTCTTT	CAWSVYLNTEAFF
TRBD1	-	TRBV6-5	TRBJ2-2	TGTGCCAGCAGTTACTCGCACAGGGGTGCCGGGGAGCTGTTTTTT	CASSYSHRGAGELFF
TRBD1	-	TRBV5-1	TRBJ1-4	TGCGCCAGCAGCATTAGACAGGGTACTGAAAAACTGTTTTTT	CASSIRQGTEKLFF
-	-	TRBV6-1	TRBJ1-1	TGTGCCAGCAGTGAGTTCGCCCAGGGGAACACTGAAGCTTTCTTT	CASSEFAQGNTEAFF
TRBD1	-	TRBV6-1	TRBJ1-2	TGTGCCAGCAGTGAAGCGCTTCAGGGGGGCTATGGCTACACCTTC	CASSEALQGGYGYTF
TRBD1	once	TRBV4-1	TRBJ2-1	TGCGCCAGCAGCCGAGAACCTGGACAGGGGGCCTACAATGAGCAGTTCTTC	CASSREPGQGAYNEQFF
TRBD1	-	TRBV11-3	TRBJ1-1	TGTGCCAGCAGCTTAGGACAGGGCTACACTGAAGCTTTCTTT	CASSLGQGYTEAFF
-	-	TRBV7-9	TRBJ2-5	TGTGCCAGCAGCTTAGGCGACGGGTACCTCCAAGAGACCCAGTACTTC	CASSLGDGYLQETQYF
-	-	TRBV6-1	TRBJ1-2	TGTGCCAGCAGTGAAACGGGGAGCAGCGGCTACACCTTC	CASSETGSSGYTF
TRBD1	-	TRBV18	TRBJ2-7	TGTGCCAGCTCACCCTTAGACAGGGCCTACGAGCAGTACTTC	CASSPLDRAYEQYF
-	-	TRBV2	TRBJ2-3	TGTGCCAGCAGTGTAAACAGGGGAGGTGGAGATACGCAGTATTTT	CASSVNRGGGDTQYF
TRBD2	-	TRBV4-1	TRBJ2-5	TGCGCCAGCAGCCTCGGGACTAGCAAAGAGACCCAGTACTTC	CASSLGTSKETQYF
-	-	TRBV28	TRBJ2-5	TGTGCCAGCAGTTTTCGGTACCTTGGGGCACCCCAGTACTTC	CASSFRYLGAPQYF
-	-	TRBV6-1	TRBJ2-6	TGTGCCAGCAGTGAAGTAAACTCTGGGGCCAACGTCCTGACTTTC	CASSEVNSGANVLTF
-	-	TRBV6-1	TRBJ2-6	TGTGCCAGCAGTGTACAGGGTTCTGGGGCCAACGTCCTGACTTTC	CASSVQGSGANVLTF
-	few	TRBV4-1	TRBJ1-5	TGCGCCAGCAGCCAAGTCGGCGGGAGGAGAGCCGGAAATCAGCCCCAGCATTTT	CASSQVGGRRAGNQPQHF
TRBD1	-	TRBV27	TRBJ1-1	TGTGCCAGCAGCCTCTCAGGGGGCTGGGACACTGAAGCTTTCTTT	CASSLSGGWDTEAFF
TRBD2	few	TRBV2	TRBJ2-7	TGTGCCAGCAGTGATGGTAGCGGGAAAGTGCAGTACTTC	CASSDGSGKVQYF
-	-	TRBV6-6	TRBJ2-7	TGTGCCAGCAGCCGCACAGCATACGAGCAGTACTTC	CASSRTAYEQYF
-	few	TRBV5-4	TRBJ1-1	TGTGCCAGCAGCCGGTGGGGAGGGCGGGAAGCTTTCTTT	CASSRWGGREAFF
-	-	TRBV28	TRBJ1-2	TGTGCCAGCACCCTCGGGGGGGATTATGGCTACACCTTC	CASTLGGDYGYTF
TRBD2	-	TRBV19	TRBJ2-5	TGTGCCAGTAGTAAGGGACTAGTTTTGGGGGAGACCCAGTACTTC	CASSKGLVLGETQYF
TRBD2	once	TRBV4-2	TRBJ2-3	TGTGCCAGCAGCCTGACTAGCGGGAACTCAGATACGCAGTATTTT	CASSLTSGNSDTQYF
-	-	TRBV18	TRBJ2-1	TGTGCCAGCTCGCCGCCGACAGGCGTCTCCTACAATGAGCAGTTCTTC	CASSPPTGVSYNEQFF
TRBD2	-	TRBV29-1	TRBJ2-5	TGCAGCGCACCTCTAGCGGGAGGGCCCGGGGAGACCCAGTACTTC	CSAPLAGGPGETQYF
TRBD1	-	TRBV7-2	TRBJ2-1	TGTGCCAGCAGCTACTCGACAGGGAACAATGAGCAGTTCTTC	CASSYSTGNNEQFF